The present entry profiles one T cell receptor (beta chain) with its context. What it binds is unknown. The data were produced by immunoSEQ multiplex PCR, yet TCRdb's version contains in-frame clones alone and is incomplete. The table lists about 35,000 clones, around 89% of them singletons. The sample comes from a study of PD-1 blockade in classical Hodgkin lymphoma. Noted time point: newly diagnosed, previously untreated cHL patient sample. Out of thawed PBMCs, magnetic negative selection purified CD4+ T cells. Whole-study results and caveats: Undefined causes, possibly disease activity or prior therapy, underlie the repertoire differences. Compared with healthy donors, newly diagnosed patients reportedly showed lower baseline TCR diversity.

Trimming pared 7 bases from V and 2 bases from J, leaving 12 bases between. This CDR3 spans 13 amino acids. Germline assignment: CDR1 SNHLY and CDR2 FYNNEI. Sequences were obtained from CD4+ T cells from blood. The sequence was obtained from a human donor with classical Hodgkin lymphoma. The chain couples TRBV2 to TRBJ2-7; D possibly corresponds to TRBD1 (6 bases). The CDR3 DNA is TGTGCCAGCAAACGACAGGAAACCTACGAGCAGTACTTC. This encodes CASKRQETYEQYF. Combining the CDR3 with reference TRBV2 and TRBJ2-7 gives the whole variable domain EPEVTQTPSHQVTQMGQEVILRCVPISNHLYFYWYRQILGQKVEFLVSFYNNEISEKSEIFDDQFSVERPDGSNFTLKIRSTKLEDSAMYFCASKRQETYEQYFGPGTRLTVT.